The present TCR beta chain was sequenced within a study of post-analysis software for immune sequencing data. Study details: Both relapsing-remitting and secondary progressive multiple sclerosis featured among the disease courses, as did progressive-relapsing multiple sclerosis. Points from the study as a whole: Under F measure analysis, samples from one preparation batch co-clustered strongly. When patients were compared with controls, about five TRBV segments were more frequent, TRBV5-6, TRBV5-1 and TRBV20-1 among them. Controls' normalized Chao1 diversity significantly exceeded that of multiple sclerosis patients.

A word on this clonotype: Its antigen is not known. One end of the junction does not line up with germline, which may come from a read error.

Prepared TCR beta cDNA libraries contained unique molecular identifiers. Around 460,000 cDNA molecules came from around 1 to 10 million T cells. TCRdb independently ran MiXCR on the PCR reads; one entry per CDR3 protein. The data show 350,000 to 500,000 distinct CDR3 sequences, about 40% seen once. Germline CDR1 SGHVS, CDR2 FQNEAQ. This CDR3 has 16 residues. The source of this sequence is a girl aged 2 to 10 with multiple sclerosis. The chain joins TRBV7-8 to TRBJ2-3; 8 positions agree with TRBD2. Input material: blood. The DNA for the CDR3 is TGTGCCGGCAGCTTAGCGGGGCGGGAGGGCACAGATACGCAGTATTTT. It translates to CAGSLAGREGTDTQYF.